In this sample, the clone carrying this T cell receptor (beta chain) turned up many times. The antigen remains unidentified. Germline CDR1 SGHDN, CDR2 FVKESK. This CDR3 is 14 amino acids long. V dropped 4 bases and J dropped 4 bases, with 11 bases sitting between them. This record belongs to a study of Graves' ophthalmopathy and Graves' hyperthyroidism. Study details: Hyperthyroidism was considered stable when no ophthalmopathy appeared within 18 months of follow-up. General study points: Detected in blood as well were most expanded thyroid clonotypes with frequency above 0.001.

Recruitment covered hyperthyroidism patients aged 18 to 65 whose new diagnosis was of under 2 months' duration. Pregnant or lactating patients and those with other autoimmune diseases or uncontrolled infections were excluded. Amplification of the TCR beta CDR3 regions used RNA transcripts (as template). HTBI-primed first-round RT-PCR preceded second-round multiplex PCR. MiXCR, applied by TCRdb to the multiplex PCR reads, yields one record per CDR3 protein. The table shows more than 1,000,000 distinct CDR3 sequences, with 35% to 40% occurring only once. The chain recombines TRBV14 with TRBJ1-3, with D possibly TRBD1 on 5 matching bases. Sequences were obtained from peripheral blood or thyroid tissue (not recorded which). The clonotype comes from an adult man with Graves' hyperthyroidism. The CDR3 sequence is CASSPLGVGNTIYF. The CDR3 DNA reads as TGTGCCAGCAGCCCGTTAGGGGTCGGAAACACCATATATTTT.